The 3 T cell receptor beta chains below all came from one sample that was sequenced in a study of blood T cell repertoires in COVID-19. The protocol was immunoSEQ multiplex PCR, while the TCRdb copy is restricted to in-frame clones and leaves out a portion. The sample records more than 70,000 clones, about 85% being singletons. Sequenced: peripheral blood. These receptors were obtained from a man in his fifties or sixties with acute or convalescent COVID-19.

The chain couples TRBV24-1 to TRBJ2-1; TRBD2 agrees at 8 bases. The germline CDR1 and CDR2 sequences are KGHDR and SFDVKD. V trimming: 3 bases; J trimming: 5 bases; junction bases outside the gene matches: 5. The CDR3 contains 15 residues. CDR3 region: CATSDERGHDNEQFF. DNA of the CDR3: TGTGCCACCAGTGATGAGCGGGGGCACGACAATGAGCAGTTCTTC.

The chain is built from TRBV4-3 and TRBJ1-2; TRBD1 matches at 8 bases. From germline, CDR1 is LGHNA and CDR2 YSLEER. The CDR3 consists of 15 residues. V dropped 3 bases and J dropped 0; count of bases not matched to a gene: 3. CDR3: CASSHRQGTNYGYTF. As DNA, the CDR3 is TGCGCCAGCAGCCATAGACAGGGGACTAACTATGGCTACACCTTC.

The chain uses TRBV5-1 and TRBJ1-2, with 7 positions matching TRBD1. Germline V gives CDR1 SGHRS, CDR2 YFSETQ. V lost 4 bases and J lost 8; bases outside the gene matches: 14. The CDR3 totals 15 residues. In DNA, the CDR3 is TGCGCCAGCAGCCCATACAGGGCACAGGGGCAAGGCTACACCTTC. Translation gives CASSPYRAQGQGYTF. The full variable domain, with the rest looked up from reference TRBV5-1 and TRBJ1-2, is KAGVTQTPRYLIKTRGQQVTLSCSPISGHRSVSWYQQTPGQGLQFLFEYFSETQRNKGNFPGRFSGRQFSNSRSEMNVSTLELGDSALYLCASSPYRAQGQGYTFGSGTRLTVV.